Shown below are 30 T cell receptor beta chains from a single sample sequenced in a study of identical twins. TCRdb re-derived calls from the 5' RACE reads in MiXCR, one entry per CDR3 protein. The sample has 400,000 to 650,000 distinct CDR3 sequences, under 25% seen once. The data also belong to a second study, concerning T cells expressing NK-cell markers.

Source material: CD4+ T cells sorted from blood. The source is a woman aged 18 to 35 in good health.

This clonotype appeared a few times. The CDR3 sequence: CATSRATRAGTTTSTDTQYF. The CDR3 DNA is TGTGCCACCAGCAGGGCGACCAGAGCGGGAACTACTACTAGCACAGATACGCAGTATTTT. This chain links TRBV15 with TRBJ2-3, with 7 bases identical to TRBD2. The CDR3 extends over 20 amino acids. CDR1 is LNHNV and CDR2 is YYDKDF in the germline V gene (reference sequence). Trimming cost V 3 bases and J 0 bases; bases outside gene matches: 18.

V and J are TRBV20-1 and TRBJ2-3, with no clear D. Germline CDR1 DFQATT, CDR2 SNEGSKA (reference sequence). CDR3 length: 11 residues. Trimming removed 7 bases at V and 8 bases at J, with 13 bases between. The CDR3, as DNA: TGCAGTGTCCGTAGCCCGGGTACGCAGTATTTT. It translates to CSVRSPGTQYF.

The V call is TRBV2, the J call TRBJ2-7; D possibly corresponds to TRBD1 (7 bases). The length of the CDR3 is 14 residues. Per germline, CDR1 SNHLY and CDR2 FYNNEI. V lost 6 bases and J lost 4, with 16 bases in between. CDR3 residues: CASREQGRMYEQYF. For the CDR3, the DNA is TGTGCCAGCAGAGAACAGGGGAGGATGTACGAGCAGTACTTC.

This clonotype has more than one count but fewer than ten. V and J are TRBV6-5 and TRBJ2-1, with 8 bases lining up with TRBD2. Germline V gene lookup returns CDR1 MNHEY and CDR2 SVGAGI. The V segment lost 0 bases and the J segment 4 bases; nucleotides outside the gene matches: 8. The CDR3 spans 17 residues. This CDR3 reads CASSYSTAGAGYNEQFF. The CDR3 coding sequence is TGTGCCAGCAGTTACTCGACAGCGGGGGCCGGGTACAATGAGCAGTTCTTC.

The rearrangement uses TRBV7-2 and TRBJ2-7; D gene uncertain. Germline lookup yields CDR1 SGHTA and CDR2 FQGNSA. This CDR3 region has 13 residues. Trimming shortened V by 4 bases and J by 2 bases, and 9 bases separated the two germline ends. The CDR3 here is CASSSASPYEQYF. In nucleotides, the CDR3 is TGTGCCAGCAGCTCCGCCTCTCCCTACGAGCAGTACTTC.

This clonotype was found a few times. The chain combines TRBV2 with TRBJ1-1; D uncertain. Deletions cut 1 base from V and 3 bases from J, with 6 bases between. Looked up from germline, CDR1 is SNHLY and CDR2 is FYNNEI. The CDR3 sequence is 13 residues long. CDR3 nucleotides: TGTGCCAGCAGTGAAGTGTTTGACACTGAAGCTTTCTTT. Encoded protein: CASSEVFDTEAFF.

This chain's CDR3 is CASGNGGSSYNEQFF. CDR3 in DNA: TGCGCCAGCGGTAATGGGGGGAGCTCCTACAATGAGCAGTTCTTC. The chain links TRBV5-1 to TRBJ2-1, with a possible D match to TRBD2 (6 bases). Looked up from germline, CDR1 is SGHRS and CDR2 is YFSETQ. CDR3 length: 15 residues. V dropped 7 bases and J dropped 0 bases, with 14 bases sitting between them.

Only a few counts were recorded for this clonotype. This chain links TRBV5-1 with TRBJ2-7, with D possibly being TRBD1 or TRBD2 (5 bases each). This CDR3 region has 13 residues. Germline V lookup: CDR1 SGHRS, CDR2 YFSETQ. The ends were cut back, 4 bases at V and 2 bases at J, with 10 bases in the middle. The DNA of the CDR3 is TGCGCCAGCAGCCGGGACCCTGCCTACGAGCAGTACTTC. Translated, it gives CASSRDPAYEQYF.

This clonotype has just one count. V and J are TRBV7-2 and TRBJ2-7; either TRBD1 or TRBD2 may supply D (5 bases each). Germline CDR1 and CDR2: SGHTA and FQGNSA. CDR3 size: 13 residues. V shed 1 base and J shed 5 bases, with 9 bases lying between them. CDR3 coding DNA: TGTGCCAGCAGCTTAGGAAGGGACGACGAGCAGTACTTC. Translation gives CASSLGRDDEQYF.

The chain combines TRBV20-1 with TRBJ2-5, with D possibly being TRBD1 (6 bases). Germline V gene data show CDR1 as DFQATT and CDR2 as SNEGSKA (reference sequence). V was shortened by 6 bases and J by 2 bases, with 16 bases between the two germline ends. This CDR3 spans 14 amino acids. The CDR3 sequence: CSAAKGTLQETQYF. The CDR3, as DNA: TGCAGTGCCGCGAAGGGGACACTTCAAGAGACCCAGTACTTC.

This rearrangement joins TRBV7-2 to TRBJ2-5, with a weak D call TRBD1 (5 bases). CDR3 length: 15 amino acids. The germline V gene has CDR1 SGHTA and CDR2 FQGNSA. The V end was cut by 7 bases, the J end by 3 bases, with 18 bases between. The CDR3 region is CASNPQGMMKETQYF. CDR3 DNA sequence: TGTGCCAGCAACCCCCAGGGTATGATGAAAGAGACCCAGTACTTC.

The chain recombines TRBV6-5 with TRBJ1-4; the match to TRBD1 covers 9 bases. This CDR3 contains 14 residues. CDR1 is MNHEY, CDR2 SVGAGI, per germline. V was pared by 4 bases and J by 8 bases, with 5 bases of the junction left unmatched. DNA of the CDR3: TGTGCCAGCAGTTCCGGACAGGGGAGCGAAAAACTGTTTTTT. This translates into CASSSGQGSEKLFF.

This clonotype was seen a handful of times. This chain connects TRBV9 to TRBJ2-5, with D uncertain. V was cut by 0 bases and J by 0 bases, with 9 bases left in between. Germline V lookup: CDR1 SGDLS, CDR2 YYNGEE. CDR3 size: 15 residues. CDR3 sequence reads: CASSVALGNQETQYF. The DNA for the CDR3 is TGTGCCAGCAGCGTAGCTCTCGGAAACCAAGAGACCCAGTACTTC.

The CDR3: CASSLIGHPNQPQHF. The CDR3 nucleotides read TGTGCCAGCAGCTTGATCGGCCACCCGAATCAGCCCCAGCATTTT. The V and J genes are TRBV5-5 and TRBJ1-5; D is unresolved. The ends were cut back, 1 base at V and 4 bases at J, with 12 bases in the middle. Looked up from germline, CDR1 is SGHKS and CDR2 is YYEKEE (reference sequence). The CDR3 totals 15 residues.

The rearrangement uses TRBV7-2 and TRBJ1-2, with a possible D match to TRBD1 (5 bases). Per the germline V gene, CDR1 is SGHTA and CDR2 is FQGNSA. CDR3 length: 15 residues. V lost 0 bases, J lost 3 bases, and 11 bases lay in between. The CDR3 nucleotides read TGTGCCAGCAGCTTAGCGGAGGGGAGTTACTATGGCTACACCTTC. It encodes CASSLAEGSYYGYTF.

J is TRBJ2-1 and V is TRBV20-1; D might be TRBD2 (6 bases). Germline-derived CDR1 and CDR2 are DFQATT and SNEGSKA (reference sequence). The CDR3 covers 14 residues. CDR3 region: CSAPPLAVSNEQFF. The CDR3 nucleotides are TGCAGCGCTCCCCCACTAGCCGTATCGAATGAGCAGTTCTTC.

This clonotype has a handful of counts. The V call is TRBV5-1, the J call TRBJ1-2; 8 nucleotides agree with TRBD1. CDR3 length: 13 amino acids. From germline, CDR1 is SGHRS and CDR2 YFSETQ. V shed 3 bases, J shed 8 bases, and the junction held 6 bases outside the gene matches. The CDR3 is CASSSMTGEGYTF. As DNA, the CDR3 is TGCGCCAGCAGCTCTATGACAGGGGAAGGCTACACCTTC.

This sequence joins TRBV15 and TRBJ1-4; D is uncertain. Germline assignment: CDR1 LNHNV and CDR2 YYDKDF (reference sequence). The germline V and J ends were trimmed by 0 bases and 7 bases, with 12 bases remaining between them. The CDR3 spans 15 residues. CDR3 bases: TGTGCCACCAGCAGAGAAAATGGGCGGATTGAAAAACTGTTTTTT. This translates into CATSRENGRIEKLFF.

The rearrangement links TRBV25-1 to TRBJ2-7, with D unclear. V was cut by 1 base and J by 2 bases, with 12 bases left in between. The CDR3 contains 15 residues. Germline V lookup: CDR1 MGHDK, CDR2 SYGVNS. The CDR3 loop is CASSEFGSAAYEQYF. For the CDR3, the DNA is TGTGCCAGCAGTGAATTCGGTTCAGCCGCCTACGAGCAGTACTTC.

The gene calls are TRBV5-1 and TRBJ1-2; perhaps TRBD1 as D (6 bases). Deletions cut 3 bases from V and 4 bases from J, with 16 bases between. Germline values: CDR1 SGHRS, CDR2 YFSETQ. The CDR3 length is 15 residues. The DNA of the CDR3 is TGCGCCAGCAGCTCGGGTTCCGGACAGTCCTATGGCTACACCTTC. It yields the protein CASSSGSGQSYGYTF. Looking up the rest from reference TRBV5-1 and TRBJ1-2 gives the full variable domain: KAGVTQTPRYLIKTRGQQVTLSCSPISGHRSVSWYQQTPGQGLQFLFEYFSETQRNKGNFPGRFSGRQFSNSRSEMNVSTLELGDSALYLCASSSGSGQSYGYTFGSGTRLTVV.

This clonotype was observed at least ten times. The genes are TRBV4-2 and TRBJ2-7; TRBD2 might be the D (6 bases). Trimming cost V 0 bases and J 8 bases, with 11 bases left between them. This CDR3 has 13 amino acids. Per germline, CDR1 LGHNA and CDR2 YNFKEQ. The CDR3: CASSQDLRDQQYF. CDR3 nucleotide sequence: TGTGCCAGCAGCCAAGATCTGCGGGATCAGCAGTACTTC.

The gene calls are TRBV13 and TRBJ2-7; D gene unclear. The germline V gene encodes CDR1 PRHDT and CDR2 FYEKMQ (reference sequence). The length of the CDR3 is 13 residues. V shed 2 bases and J shed 7 bases, with 12 bases lying between them. Here the CDR3 reads CASSLRVPREQYF. The CDR3 nucleotides read TGTGCCAGCAGCTTACGAGTCCCACGAGAGCAGTACTTC.

This chain uses TRBV7-2 with TRBJ2-5; no clear D. This CDR3 contains 16 residues. Between the trimmed V and J ends, which lost 4 bases and 2 bases, there was a span of 17 bases. Germline V CDR1 and CDR2: SGHTA, FQGNSA. CDR3 sequence: CASSSVSIYQQETQYF. The CDR3 nucleotides are TGTGCCAGCAGCTCAGTTAGTATTTACCAGCAAGAGACCCAGTACTTC.

There are many counts of this clonotype. This chain uses TRBV30 with TRBJ2-5, with D uncertain. The CDR3 extends over 12 amino acids. CDR1 GTSNPN and CDR2 SVGIG come from the germline V gene (reference sequence). V dropped 2 bases and J dropped 4 bases, with 8 bases sitting between them. The DNA for the CDR3 is TGTGCCTGGAGTCCACAAATAGAGACCCAGTACTTC. This encodes CAWSPQIETQYF.

The chain links TRBV27 to TRBJ2-2; TRBD2 aligns across 12 bases. The germline CDR1 and CDR2 sequences are MNHEY and SMNVEV (reference sequence). This CDR3 contains 16 residues. Losses at the gene ends were 7 bases for V and 0 bases for J; bases not matched to a gene: 3. DNA of the CDR3: TGTGCCAGCAAACTAGCGGGAGGATCGAACACCGGGGAGCTGTTTTTT. Encoded protein: CASKLAGGSNTGELFF.

This chain connects TRBV6-5 to TRBJ1-2, with a tentative D call TRBD1 (6 bases). The CDR3 is 15 residues long. Germline CDR1 reads MNHEY; CDR2 reads SVGAGI. Trimming left V 2 bases short and J 0 bases short, with 10 bases between. CDR3 nucleotide sequence: TGTGCCAGCAGTTACCGGACAGTAGCTAACTATGGCTACACCTTC. It codes for CASSYRTVANYGYTF.

This chain joins TRBV20-1 and TRBJ1-1, with unresolved D. The CDR3 length is 14 residues. Looked up from germline, CDR1 is DFQATT and CDR2 is SNEGSKA (reference sequence). V gave up 2 bases and J gave up 1 base, with 11 bases separating them. The CDR3 DNA reads TGCAGTGCTAGAAATCGACTGACGAACACTGAAGCTTTCTTT. The encoded protein is CSARNRLTNTEAFF.

This clonotype was recorded a few times. V gene TRBV4-2 combines with J gene TRBJ2-3, with 9 bases that match TRBD2. Germline V lookup: CDR1 LGHNA, CDR2 YNFKEQ. V lost 1 base and J lost 2; bases outside the gene matches: 4. The CDR3 covers 16 residues. The CDR3 protein is CASSQGTSVLTDTQYF. The CDR3 DNA is TGTGCCAGCAGCCAAGGGACTAGCGTCCTCACAGATACGCAGTATTTT.

Only a few counts were recorded for this clonotype. The junction shows a germline mismatch at one end, possibly a read error. This rearrangement joins TRBV7-7 to TRBJ2-3; 9 bases agree with TRBD2. The germline V gene has CDR1 SSHAT and CDR2 FNYEAQ (reference sequence). The CDR3 sequence is 17 residues long. CDR3 in DNA: TGTGCTAGCAGCTCGCCTTCGGCGGGGGGGGTCACAGATACGCAGTATTTT. As protein: CASSSPSAGGVTDTQYF. The full variable domain, completed using reference TRBV7-7 and TRBJ2-3, is GAGVSQSPRYKVTKRGQDVTLRCDPISSHATLYWYQQALGQGPEFLTYFNYEAQPDKSGLPSDRFSAERPEGSISTLTIQRTEQRDSAMYRCASSSPSAGGVTDTQYFGPGTRLTVL.

This clonotype was picked up a small number of times. The gene calls are TRBV29-1 and TRBJ2-1; a weak D match, TRBD2 (5 bases). Germline CDR1 and CDR2: SQVTM and ANQGSEA. The CDR3 covers 12 residues. Trimming stripped 7 bases from V and 7 bases from J, with 14 bases between. The CDR3 sequence is CSGLRTRNEQFF. The CDR3 DNA sequence: TGCAGCGGGCTCCGGACTCGGAATGAGCAGTTCTTC.